This entry is about one T cell receptor (beta chain). This specimen comes from a study of blood T cell repertoires in COVID-19. Study-wide context: Acute and convalescent COVID-19 samples came from the United States, Italy and Spain. The analysed material was cDNA or gDNA that came from T cells, B-cell-depleted T cells, or PBMCs.

Authors' methods: Estimates of nucleated cell counts were drawn from the amplification of reference gene primers. Clones were sequenced by immunoSEQ multiplex PCR, and TCRdb holds only the in-frame ones, with some missing. D and trimming come from the DNA, and the V and J calls and clone size come from that table. The sample lists over 200,000 clones, about 89% occurring once. Trimming cost V 4 bases and J 1 base; bases outside gene matches: 7. The CDR3 extends over 17 amino acids. In germline, CDR1 is KGHDR, CDR2 SFDVKD. Sample: peripheral blood. The J gene is TRBJ2-3, the V gene TRBV24-1; 10 nucleotides align to TRBD2. The sequence came from a man in his sixties who had recovered from COVID-19. CDR3 protein: CATSETSGGAGTDTQYF. The CDR3 bases are TGTGCCACCAGTGAAACCAGCGGGGGGGCCGGCACAGATACGCAGTATTTT.